This TCR beta chain was sequenced during a study of CD4 T cells in relation to SARS-CoV-2 and coronaviruses. Background on the study: ViraFEST: approximately eleven-day antigen culture of PBMCs, then TCR beta CDR3 sequencing. Study-wide findings and caveats: Around 60% of donors had memory CD4+ clonotypes crossrecognizing SARS-CoV-2 and common cold coronavirus spike.

TCRdb's table, derived via immunoSEQ multiplex PCR, lists solely in-frame clones and lacks some. The sample lists approximately 43,000 clones, 84% occurring once. Approximately 9 x 10^4 naive or memory CD4+ cells were cultured with CEF peptides for approximately 11 days. Of note for this clone: As yet, its antigen is unknown.

The CDR3 covers 16 residues. V dropped 4 bases and J dropped 4 bases, with 19 bases sitting between them. The germline V gene has CDR1 KGHSY and CDR2 FQNENV. The V and J genes are TRBV16 and TRBJ1-1; tentatively, D is TRBD1 (6 bases). The receptor's source is an adult with COVID-19. The sequenced material came from naive CD4+ T cells from PBMCs, cultured in vitro. Noted subset: naive CD4+ T cells isolated by negative enrichment. The CDR3 DNA reads as TGTGCCAGCAGCCCCCGGGGTACAGGGCAGAGCACTGAAGCTTTCTTT. Translated, it gives CASSPRGTGQSTEAFF.